The T cell receptor beta chain described here comes from a study of T cell repertoires in cytomegalovirus infection. One entry per CDR3 protein, called by TCRdb with MiXCR from the reads. The sample consists of approximately 500,000 distinct CDR3 sequences, roughly 10% of them appearing once. Per germline, CDR1 MNHNS and CDR2 SASEGT. The CDR3 extends over 13 amino acids. V lost 7 bases and J 6 bases, leaving 15 bases between the germline ends. This clonotype occurred many times. Sequenced material: PBMCs. The chain combines TRBV6-1 with TRBJ1-1; D might be TRBD1 (5 bases). This clonotype was obtained from a human donor in good health (CMV status not recorded). Some clones in this sample may be carry-over from other donors' samples. The CDR3 DNA sequence: TGTGCCAGCATCCTCGCAGGGAGCGCTGAAGCTTTCTTT. Translated: CASILAGSAEAFF.